This T cell receptor beta chain originates from a study of blood T cell repertoires in COVID-19. CDR1 SNHLY and CDR2 FYNNEI come from the germline V gene. The V gene lost 4 bases and the J gene lost 6 bases, with 10 bases spanning the gap. The CDR3 loop spans 14 amino acids. In the authors' methods: Reference gene primer amplification gave nucleated cell count estimates. Assay used: immunoSEQ multiplex PCR; TCRdb lists only in-frame clones, some missing. V, J and clone size reflect that table, while D and trimming were determined from the DNA. This table holds roughly 87,000 clones, about 78% found once.

The receptor comes from a woman of 80 years or more with acute or convalescent COVID-19. The sequencing input was peripheral blood. V gene TRBV2 combines with J gene TRBJ1-6; D gene uncertain. The CDR3 reads CASSVTGTNSPLHF. CDR3 DNA sequence: TGTGCCAGCAGTGTGACGGGAACTAATTCACCCCTCCACTTT.